What follows are 8 T cell receptor beta chains derived from one specimen sequenced in a study of T cell responses to AZD1222 COVID-19 vaccine. Sequenced by immunoSEQ multiplex PCR; TCRdb stores in-frame clones only, minus some. The repertoire consists of more than 95,000 clones, with around nine tenths occurring once and the leading ten covering 3% to 4%. The starting material was peripheral blood, obtained 28 days after the second dose of the MenACWY control vaccine. The receptors stem from an adult who received the MenACWY meningococcal vaccine as a control.

V gene TRBV4-1 combines with J gene TRBJ1-2, with 7 positions matching TRBD1. The CDR3 sequence is 16 residues long. J gave up 0 bases and V 1 base, and 5 bases lay outside the gene matches. Germline lookup yields CDR1 MGHRA and CDR2 YSYEKL. CDR3 sequence reads: CASSQATGTPNYGYTF. CDR3 sequence (DNA): TGCGCCAGCAGCCAAGCGACAGGGACTCCTAACTATGGCTACACCTTC.

The CDR3 region is CASSPRWAGYGYTF. The CDR3 nucleotides are TGTGCCAGTAGTCCCCGGTGGGCAGGCTATGGCTACACCTTC. The chain has TRBV19 and TRBJ1-2; no reliable D call. Trimming removed 5 bases from V and 4 bases from J, with 14 bases in between. Per the germline V gene, CDR1 is LNHDA and CDR2 is SQIVND (reference sequence). This CDR3 contains 14 residues.

The rearrangement joins TRBV18 to TRBJ1-4; D might be TRBD1 (6 bases). Per germline, CDR1 KGHSH and CDR2 LQKENI. This CDR3 has 16 amino acids. Trimming removed 1 base from V and 8 bases from J, with 17 bases in between. This CDR3 reads CASSPREQGISEKLFF. The CDR3 nucleotides read TGTGCCAGCTCACCACGCGAACAGGGAATAAGCGAAAAACTGTTTTTT.

This clone was recorded only once. The rearrangement joins TRBV18 to TRBJ1-4; no clear D gene. This CDR3 spans 15 amino acids. Germline loops: CDR1 KGHSH, CDR2 LQKENI. V lost 1 base, J lost 5 bases, and 11 bases lay in between. The CDR3 region has the DNA TGTGCCAGCTCACCACTAGAGGGCGGGAATGAAAAACTGTTTTTT. Translation: CASSPLEGGNEKLFF.

The rearrangement joins TRBV7-9 to TRBJ2-1, with 13 bases matching TRBD2. Germline CDR1 SEHNR, CDR2 FQNEAQ (reference sequence). This CDR3 is 14 amino acids long. V lost 6 bases to trimming and J lost 12 bases; unmatched junction nucleotides: 8. The CDR3 DNA sequence: TGTGCCAGCAGGGACGGACTAGCGGGGGTCGGGCAGTTCTTC. Amino acids: CASRDGLAGVGQFF.

This rearrangement joins TRBV27 to TRBJ2-7; D may be TRBD2 (5 bases). This CDR3 comprises 15 residues. V lost 5 bases to trimming and J lost 2 bases, with 16 bases between them. The germline gives CDR1 MNHEY, CDR2 SMNVEV (reference sequence). As DNA, the CDR3 is TGTGCCAGCAGTCCGCGGACTGATCTTCCCTACGAGCAGTACTTC. It is translated as CASSPRTDLPYEQYF.

The chain couples TRBV28 to TRBJ2-7; the match to TRBD1 covers 7 bases. Germline CDR1 and CDR2: MDHEN and SYDVKM. Trimming removed 4 bases from V and 0 bases from J; junction bases left unmatched: 6. This CDR3 spans 15 amino acids. The chain's CDR3 is CASSSPSGGSYEQYF. The CDR3 DNA is TGTGCCAGCAGTTCTCCATCAGGGGGCTCCTACGAGCAGTACTTC.

This clone was detected once. CDR3 bases: TGTGCCAGCAGTTACGGGTTCGGGACAGGGGGCACTGAAGCTTTCTTT. Residues: CASSYGFGTGGTEAFF. This chain connects TRBV6-5 to TRBJ1-1; 11 positions agree with TRBD1. The CDR3 extends over 16 amino acids. V trimming: 2 bases; J trimming: 4 bases; junction bases outside the gene matches: 6. The germline V gene has CDR1 MNHEY and CDR2 SVGAGI.